This T cell receptor (beta chain) was observed in a study of blood T cells in healthy people across ages. Study-wide results and caveats: Estimates of total diversity, which came from one million sequenced T cells, were considered to be underestimates. Fewer expanded clones and more diversity marked long-lived versus aged donors.

To note about this clonotype: No antigen is known for it.

There were healthy Caucasian individuals from Russia, aged about 6 to 100, serving as donors. Donors gave around 10 milliliters of peripheral blood apiece. With a J-beta primer mix and a sample-barcoded 5' primer, a second PCR ran about 7 to 11 cycles. TCRdb passed the 5' RACE reads through MiXCR, listing each CDR3 protein once. The sample includes roughly 800,000 distinct CDR3 sequences, roughly 60% of them seen just once. Germline V gene data show CDR1 as ENHRY and CDR2 as SYGVKD. This CDR3 comprises 13 residues. Trimming removed 10 bases at V and 3 bases at J, with 15 bases between. What was sequenced was blood. The sequence was obtained from a man aged 25-45 years in good health. The chain uses TRBV10-3 and TRBJ1-2; possibly TRBD1 for D (5 bases). The CDR3 here is CASNPGTDYGYTF. CDR3 sequence (DNA): TGTGCCAGCAACCCGGGGACTGACTATGGCTACACCTTC.